Described below is a single TCR beta chain sequence and its context. This record belongs to a study of blood T cell repertoires in COVID-19. Clones were sequenced by immunoSEQ multiplex PCR, and TCRdb holds only the in-frame ones, with some missing. The data show some 80,000 clones, about four fifths seen once. V was pared by 9 bases and J by 3 bases, with 11 bases of the junction left unmatched. Germline V gene data show CDR1 as MDHEN and CDR2 as SYDVKM. This CDR3 has 15 residues. This chain uses TRBV28 with TRBJ1-1; 9 positions agree with TRBD1. This TCR was sampled from a woman between 35 and 50 years old with active or convalescent COVID-19. The sample consisted of peripheral blood. CDR3 residues: CASMLQQGAYTEAFF. The CDR3 DNA follows: TGTGCCAGTATGTTACAACAGGGGGCTTACACTGAAGCTTTCTTT. Filled out from reference TRBV28 and TRBJ1-1, the complete variable domain reads DVKVTQSSRYLVKRTGEKVFLECVQDMDHENMFWYRQDPGLGLRLIYFSYDVKMKEKGDIPEGYSVSREKKERFSLILESASTNQTSMYLCASMLQQGAYTEAFFGQGTRLTVV.